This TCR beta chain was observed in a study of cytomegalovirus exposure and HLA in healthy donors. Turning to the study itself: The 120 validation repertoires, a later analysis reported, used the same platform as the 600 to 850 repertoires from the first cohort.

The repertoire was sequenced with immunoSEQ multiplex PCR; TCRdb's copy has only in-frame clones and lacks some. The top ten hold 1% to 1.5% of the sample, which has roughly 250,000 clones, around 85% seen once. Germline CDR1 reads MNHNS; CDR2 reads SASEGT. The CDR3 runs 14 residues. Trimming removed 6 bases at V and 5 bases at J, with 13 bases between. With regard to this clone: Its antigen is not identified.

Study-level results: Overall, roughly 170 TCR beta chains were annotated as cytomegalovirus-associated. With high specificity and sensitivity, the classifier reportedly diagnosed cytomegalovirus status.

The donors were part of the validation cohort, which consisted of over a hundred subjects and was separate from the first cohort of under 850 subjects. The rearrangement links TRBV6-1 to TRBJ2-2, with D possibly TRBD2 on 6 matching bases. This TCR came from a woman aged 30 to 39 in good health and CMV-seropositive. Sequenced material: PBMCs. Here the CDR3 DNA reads TGTGCCAGCAGAGTAGTTGGAGGGACCGGGGAGCTGTTTTTT. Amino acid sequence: CASRVVGGTGELFF.